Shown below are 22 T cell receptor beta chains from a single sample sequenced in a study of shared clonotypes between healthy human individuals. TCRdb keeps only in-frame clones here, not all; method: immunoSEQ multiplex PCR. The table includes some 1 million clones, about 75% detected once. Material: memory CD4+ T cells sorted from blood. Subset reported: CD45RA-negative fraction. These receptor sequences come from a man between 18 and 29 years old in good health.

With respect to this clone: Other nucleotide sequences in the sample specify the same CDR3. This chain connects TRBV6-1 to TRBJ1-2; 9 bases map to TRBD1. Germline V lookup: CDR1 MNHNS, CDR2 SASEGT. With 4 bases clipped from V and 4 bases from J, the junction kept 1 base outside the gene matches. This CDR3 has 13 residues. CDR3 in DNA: TGTGCCAGCAGTGGGGGACAGGGCTATGGCTACACCTTC. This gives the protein CASSGGQGYGYTF.

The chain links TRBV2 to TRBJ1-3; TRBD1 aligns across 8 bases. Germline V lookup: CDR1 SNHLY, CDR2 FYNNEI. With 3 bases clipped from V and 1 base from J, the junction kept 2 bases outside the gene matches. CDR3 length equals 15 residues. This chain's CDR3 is CASSDRDRSGNTIYF. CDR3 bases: TGTGCCAGCAGTGATAGGGACAGGTCTGGAAACACCATATATTTT.

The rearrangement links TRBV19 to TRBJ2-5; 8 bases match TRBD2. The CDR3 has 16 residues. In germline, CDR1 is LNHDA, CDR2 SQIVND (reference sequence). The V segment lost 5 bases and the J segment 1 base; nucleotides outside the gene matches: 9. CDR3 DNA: TGTGCCAGTAGTGCACGGAAGACTAGCGCCCAAGAGACCCAGTACTTC. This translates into CASSARKTSAQETQYF.

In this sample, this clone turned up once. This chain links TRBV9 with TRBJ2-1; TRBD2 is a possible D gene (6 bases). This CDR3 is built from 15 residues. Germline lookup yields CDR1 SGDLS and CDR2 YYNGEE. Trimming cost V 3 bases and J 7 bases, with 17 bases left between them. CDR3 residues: CASSAQELAINEQFF. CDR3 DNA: TGTGCCAGCAGCGCTCAGGAGCTAGCGATAAATGAGCAGTTCTTC.

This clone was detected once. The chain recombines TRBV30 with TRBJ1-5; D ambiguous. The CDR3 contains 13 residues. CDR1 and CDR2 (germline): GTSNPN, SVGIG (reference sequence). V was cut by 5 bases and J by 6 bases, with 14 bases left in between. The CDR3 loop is CAWSAGKVQPQHF. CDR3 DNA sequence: TGTGCCTGGTCTGCTGGGAAAGTTCAGCCCCAGCATTTT.

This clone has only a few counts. CDR3 DNA: TGTGCCAGCAGTTCTCGACTAGCGGGAGACGAGCAGTACTTC. Its protein is CASSSRLAGDEQYF. This chain connects TRBV6-1 to TRBJ2-7, with 12 nucleotides matching TRBD2. CDR3 length: 14 residues. Germline V CDR1 and CDR2: MNHNS, SASEGT. V was pared by 5 bases and J by 5 bases, with 4 bases of the junction left unmatched.

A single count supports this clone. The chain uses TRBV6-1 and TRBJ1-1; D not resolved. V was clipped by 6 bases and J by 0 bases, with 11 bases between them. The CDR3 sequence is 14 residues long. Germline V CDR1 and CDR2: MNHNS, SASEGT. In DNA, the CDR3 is TGTGCCAGCAGGGACTTATTCATGAACACTGAAGCTTTCTTT. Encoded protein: CASRDLFMNTEAFF.

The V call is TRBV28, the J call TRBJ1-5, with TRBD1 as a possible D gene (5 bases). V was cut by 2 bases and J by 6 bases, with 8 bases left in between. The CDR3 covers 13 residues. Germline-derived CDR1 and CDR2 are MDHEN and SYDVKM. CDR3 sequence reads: CASSLGTVQPQHF. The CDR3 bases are TGTGCCAGCAGTTTAGGGACGGTTCAGCCCCAGCATTTT.

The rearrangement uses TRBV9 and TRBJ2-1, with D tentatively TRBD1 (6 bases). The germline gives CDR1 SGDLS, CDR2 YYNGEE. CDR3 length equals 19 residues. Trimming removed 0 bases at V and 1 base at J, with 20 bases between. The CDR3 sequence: CASSVEAGAIFRSYNEQFF. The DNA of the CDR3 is TGTGCCAGCAGCGTAGAAGCAGGGGCGATCTTTAGGTCCTACAATGAGCAGTTCTTC.

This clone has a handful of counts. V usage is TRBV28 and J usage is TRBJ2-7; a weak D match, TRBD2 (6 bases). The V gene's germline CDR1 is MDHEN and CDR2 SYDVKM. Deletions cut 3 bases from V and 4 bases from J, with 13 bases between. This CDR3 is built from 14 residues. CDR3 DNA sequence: TGTGCCAGCAGTTTTCCGGGGGTGAATTACGAGCAGTACTTC. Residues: CASSFPGVNYEQYF.

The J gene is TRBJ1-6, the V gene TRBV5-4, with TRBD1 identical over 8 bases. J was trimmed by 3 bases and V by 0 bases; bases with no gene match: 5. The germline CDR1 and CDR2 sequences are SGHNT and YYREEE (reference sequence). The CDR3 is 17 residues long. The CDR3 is CASSLATTGVYNSPLHF. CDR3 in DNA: TGTGCCAGCAGCTTGGCTACGACAGGGGTCTATAATTCACCCCTCCACTTT.

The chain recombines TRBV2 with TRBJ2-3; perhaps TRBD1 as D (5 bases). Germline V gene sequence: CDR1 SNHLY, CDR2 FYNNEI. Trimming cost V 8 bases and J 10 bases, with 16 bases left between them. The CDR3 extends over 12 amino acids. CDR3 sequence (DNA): TGTGCCAGCCGTAGCAGTTTGGGGCCGCAGTATTTT. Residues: CASRSSLGPQYF.

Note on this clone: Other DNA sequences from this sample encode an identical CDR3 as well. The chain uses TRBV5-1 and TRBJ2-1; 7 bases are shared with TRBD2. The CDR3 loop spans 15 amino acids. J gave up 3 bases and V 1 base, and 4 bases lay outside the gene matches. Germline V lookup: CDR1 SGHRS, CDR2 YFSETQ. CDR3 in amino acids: CASSLMTSSYNEQFF. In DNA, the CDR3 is TGCGCCAGCAGCTTGATGACTAGCAGCTACAATGAGCAGTTCTTC.

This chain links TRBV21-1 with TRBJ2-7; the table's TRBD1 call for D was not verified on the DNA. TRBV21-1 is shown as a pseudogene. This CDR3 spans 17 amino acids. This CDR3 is CASSSYLRGQGGEVQYF. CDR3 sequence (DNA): TGTGCCAGCAGCTCTTACCTCCGTGGACAGGGGGGGGAAGTGCAGTACTTC.

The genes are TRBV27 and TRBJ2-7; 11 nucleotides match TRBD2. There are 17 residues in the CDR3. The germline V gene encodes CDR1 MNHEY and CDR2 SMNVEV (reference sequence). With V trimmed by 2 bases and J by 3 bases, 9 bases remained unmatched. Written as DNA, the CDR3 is TGTGCCAGCAGTTTAAATTACCTAGCGGGGGGTTACTACGAGCAGTACTTC. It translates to CASSLNYLAGGYYEQYF.

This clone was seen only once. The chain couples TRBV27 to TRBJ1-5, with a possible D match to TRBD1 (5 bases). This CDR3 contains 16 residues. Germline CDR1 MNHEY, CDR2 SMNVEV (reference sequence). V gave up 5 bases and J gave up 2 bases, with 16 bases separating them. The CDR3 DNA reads TGTGCCAGCAGTCCCTTATACGCCAGGGGCAATCAGCCCCAGCATTTT. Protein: CASSPLYARGNQPQHF.

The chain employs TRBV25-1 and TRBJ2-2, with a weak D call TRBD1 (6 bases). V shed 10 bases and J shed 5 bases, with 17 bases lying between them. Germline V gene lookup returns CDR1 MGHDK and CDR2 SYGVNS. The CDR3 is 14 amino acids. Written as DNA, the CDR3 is TGTGCCACCGTTAGCAGGGGCCAAACCGGGGAGCTGTTTTTT. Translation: CATVSRGQTGELFF. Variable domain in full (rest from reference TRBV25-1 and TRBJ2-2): EADIYQTPRYLVIGTGKKITLECSQTMGHDKMYWYQQDPGMELHLIHYSYGVNSTEKGDLSSESTVSRIRTEHFPLTLESARPSHTSQYLCATVSRGQTGELFFGEGSRLTVL.

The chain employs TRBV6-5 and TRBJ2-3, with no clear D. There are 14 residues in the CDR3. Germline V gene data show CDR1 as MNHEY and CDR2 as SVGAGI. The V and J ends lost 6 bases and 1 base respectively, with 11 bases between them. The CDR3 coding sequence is TGTGCCAGCAGGGCTCGGATCGGCACAGATACGCAGTATTTT. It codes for CASRARIGTDTQYF.

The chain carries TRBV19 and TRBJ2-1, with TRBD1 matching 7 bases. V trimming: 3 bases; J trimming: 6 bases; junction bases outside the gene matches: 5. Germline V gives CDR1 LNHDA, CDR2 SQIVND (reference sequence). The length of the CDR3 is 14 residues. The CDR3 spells CASSMRTGLNEQFF. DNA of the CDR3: TGTGCCAGTAGTATGCGGACAGGCCTCAATGAGCAGTTCTTC.

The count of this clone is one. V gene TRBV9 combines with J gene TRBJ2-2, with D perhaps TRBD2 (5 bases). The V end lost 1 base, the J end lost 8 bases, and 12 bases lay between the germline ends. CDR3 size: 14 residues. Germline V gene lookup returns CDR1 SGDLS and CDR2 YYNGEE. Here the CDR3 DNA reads TGTGCCAGCAGCGTACCCCGGACGGGAGGGGAGCTGTTTTTT. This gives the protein CASSVPRTGGELFF.

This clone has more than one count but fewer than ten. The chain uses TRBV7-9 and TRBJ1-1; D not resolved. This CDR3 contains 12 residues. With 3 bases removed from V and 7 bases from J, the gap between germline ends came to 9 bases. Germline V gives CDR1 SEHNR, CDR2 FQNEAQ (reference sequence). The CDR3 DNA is TGTGCCAGCAGCTTGGGTTTTAGTGAAGCTTTCTTT. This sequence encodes CASSLGFSEAFF.

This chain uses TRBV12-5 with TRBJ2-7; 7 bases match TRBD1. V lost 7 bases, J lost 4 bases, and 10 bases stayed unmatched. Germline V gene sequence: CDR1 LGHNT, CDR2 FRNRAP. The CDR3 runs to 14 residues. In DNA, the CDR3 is TGTGCTAGTGAAGCCGCCGACAGGGCTTACGAGCAGTACTTC. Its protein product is CASEAADRAYEQYF.